These T cell receptor beta chains were read from a single sample in a study of long-term antiretroviral therapy in people with HIV. Assay: immunoSEQ multiplex PCR; the TCRdb copy retains only in-frame clones and omits some. The sample holds about 25,000 clones, 87% seen once. The material was unsorted PBMCs, obtained 1.8 years before starting antiretroviral therapy. Every receptor here comes from a man in his fifties with HIV. The CDR3 runs from the conserved cysteine through the conserved F or W. The D gene is left open where the match is weak. Clone size is stated in some rows and not others, as once, few, many or a class when expanded.

j_call d_call clone_size v_call cdr3_aa cdr3_nt
TRBJ2-5 TRBD1 NA TRBV6-1 CASTAIDRGYETQYF TGTGCCAGCACGGCTATTGACAGGGGGTACGAGACCCAGTACTTC
TRBJ1-5 NA NA TRBV29-1 CSVGREGNQPQHF TGCAGCGTTGGCAGGGAAGGGAATCAGCCCCAGCATTTT
TRBJ2-7 TRBD2 NA TRBV6-1 CASKRTSGYEQYF TGTGCCAGCAAAAGGACTAGCGGCTACGAGCAGTACTTC
TRBJ2-3 NA NA TRBV5-1 CASSFTLGTDTQYF TGCGCCAGCAGCTTTACTCTCGGCACAGATACGCAGTATTTT
TRBJ2-5 NA NA TRBV6-5 CASSSWGAKTQYF TGTGCCAGCAGTTCCTGGGGGGCGAAGACCCAGTACTTC
TRBJ2-7 NA NA TRBV14 CASSQVLGGMRPYEQYF TGTGCCAGCAGCCAAGTTCTAGGCGGAATGAGACCCTACGAGCAGTACTTC
TRBJ2-1 NA once TRBV5-5 CASSLGYRYNEQFF TGTGCCAGCAGCTTGGGCTACCGGTACAATGAGCAGTTCTTC
TRBJ2-5 NA NA TRBV7-3 CASSLTDVETQYF TGTGCCAGCAGCTTAACAGACGTTGAGACCCAGTACTTC
TRBJ2-2 TRBD2 NA TRBV28 CASSLRVAGTGELFF TGTGCCAGCAGTTTAAGAGTAGCGGGAACCGGGGAGCTGTTTTTT
TRBJ2-7 NA NA TRBV5-1 CASSLLAKTEGSYEQYF TGCGCCAGCAGCTTGCTCGCGAAGACAGAGGGTTCCTACGAGCAGTACTTC
TRBJ1-5 TRBD1 NA TRBV13 CASSFGRGTHQPQHF TGTGCCAGCAGCTTTGGCAGGGGGACACATCAGCCCCAGCATTTT
TRBJ2-3 TRBD1 NA TRBV2 CANSGQGAGTQYF TGTGCCAACTCTGGACAGGGGGCAGGTACGCAGTATTTT
TRBJ1-4 NA once TRBV28 CASSQKLVGGREKLFF TGTGCCAGCAGCCAAAAATTGGTTGGTGGGAGAGAAAAACTGTTTTTT
TRBJ2-6 TRBD2 NA TRBV14 CASGGTSPYSGANVLTF TGTGCCAGCGGAGGGACTAGCCCGTACTCTGGGGCCAACGTCCTGACTTTC
TRBJ2-2 TRBD2 NA TRBV18 CASSPARLAGGGGELFF TGTGCCAGCTCACCCGCGCGACTAGCGGGAGGAGGCGGGGAGCTGTTTTTT
TRBJ2-2 TRBD1 NA TRBV5-1 CASSPRTGLNTGELFF TGCGCCAGCAGCCCCCGGACAGGGCTTAACACCGGGGAGCTGTTTTTT
TRBJ2-5 NA NA TRBV5-1 CASSLVGPNTQETQYF TGCGCCAGCAGCTTGGTAGGACCCAACACCCAAGAGACCCAGTACTTC
TRBJ1-2 TRBD1 NA TRBV5-1 CASSLGTGNYGYTF TGCGCCAGCAGCTTGGGGACAGGGAACTATGGCTACACCTTC
TRBJ2-7 TRBD2 NA TRBV5-4 CASSWTPGTTTYEQYF TGTGCCAGCAGCTGGACCCCCGGGACTACGACCTACGAGCAGTACTTC
TRBJ1-2 TRBD1 NA TRBV28 CASSLGDREYGYTF TGTGCCAGCAGTTTAGGGGACAGGGAATATGGCTACACCTTC
TRBJ1-1 NA NA TRBV7-2 CASRKNTEAFF TGTGCCAGCAGGAAGAACACTGAAGCTTTCTTT
TRBJ2-2 NA NA TRBV30 CAWIWSGNTGELFF TGTGCCTGGATTTGGTCAGGGAACACCGGGGAGCTGTTTTTT
TRBJ2-3 NA NA TRBV10-3 CAISGAGGVSDTQYF TGTGCCATCAGTGGAGCAGGGGGGGTCTCAGATACGCAGTATTTT
TRBJ2-1 NA NA TRBV5-1 CASSLGQVPNEQFF TGCGCCAGCAGCCTGGGCCAAGTCCCCAATGAGCAGTTCTTC
TRBJ1-6 NA NA TRBV14 CASSQFHNNSPLHF TGTGCCAGCAGCCAATTTCATAATAATTCACCCCTCCACTTT
TRBJ2-5 TRBD1 NA TRBV18 CASSQRDRRTETQYF TGTGCCAGCTCACAGAGGGACAGGCGGACAGAGACCCAGTACTTC
TRBJ2-5 NA NA TRBV9 CASSATSLAWETQYF TGTGCCAGCAGCGCGACCTCACTAGCCTGGGAGACCCAGTACTTC
TRBJ2-5 NA NA TRBV2 CASSVSLGAAQYF TGTGCCAGCAGTGTCTCCCTGGGAGCGGCCCAGTACTTC
TRBJ1-1 NA NA TRBV27 CASSFNEGNTEAFF TGTGCCAGCAGTTTCAACGAAGGGAACACTGAAGCTTTCTTT
TRBJ2-7 NA few TRBV28 CASSLYEGAGPQYF TGTGCCAGCAGTTTGTACGAGGGAGCAGGGCCCCAGTACTTC
TRBJ1-3 NA few TRBV18 CASSPGEGTIYF TGTGCCAGCTCACCCGGGGAAGGCACCATATATTTT
TRBJ1-6 TRBD1 few TRBV28 CASRPGQGWSPLHF TGTGCCAGCAGACCCGGACAGGGCTGGTCACCCCTCCACTTT
TRBJ1-2 NA NA TRBV6-5 CASSSAGELAGYTF TGTGCCAGCAGTTCGGCAGGGGAGCTTGCTGGCTACACCTTC
TRBJ2-1 TRBD1 NA TRBV7-7 CASSVGQNNEQFF TGTGCTAGCAGCGTGGGACAGAACAATGAGCAGTTCTTC
TRBJ1-3 NA once TRBV9 CASSVELGSGNTIYF TGTGCCAGCAGCGTAGAGCTGGGGTCTGGAAACACCATATATTTT
TRBJ2-1 NA NA TRBV7-7 CASAGGPSTYNEQFF TGTGCTAGCGCCGGGGGGCCGAGTACCTACAATGAGCAGTTCTTC
TRBJ2-2 NA NA TRBV14 CASSLKIGTVNTGELFF TGTGCCAGCAGCCTAAAAATCGGGACGGTGAACACCGGGGAGCTGTTTTTT
TRBJ1-1 NA NA TRBV29-1 CSVDRSGALTEAFF TGCAGCGTTGACCGCTCAGGGGCGCTCACTGAAGCTTTCTTT
TRBJ1-4 NA NA TRBV5-5 CASSLGRVNEKLFF TGTGCCAGCAGCTTGGGGCGGGTTAATGAAAAACTGTTTTTT
TRBJ1-6 TRBD1 NA TRBV5-4 CAIGIRGRLNSPLHF TGTGCCATCGGGATAAGGGGGCGACTTAATTCACCCCTCCACTTT
TRBJ1-1 NA few TRBV7-3 CASSPRGVGTEAFF TGTGCCAGCAGCCCCCGGGGAGTGGGGACTGAAGCTTTCTTT
TRBJ2-3 NA NA TRBV7-2 CASSLSSGADTQYF TGTGCCAGCAGCTTATCATCCGGGGCGGATACGCAGTATTTT